Described below is a single T cell receptor beta chain sequence and its context. The specificity of this receptor is unknown. No much larger clonotype is one base removed from it; base qualities were not supplied. The CDR3 regions of human TCRbeta chains were analyzed by immunosequencing. On the study's bioinformatics: Repertoire TCRs were matched against a reference library of SARS-CoV-2-specific TCRs generated with the MIRA antigen-specificity platform. Breadth was defined as the fraction of unique TCRs that were SARS-CoV-2-associated. Depth was defined as the fraction of total T cells that were SARS-CoV-2-associated. Each spike-specific TCR was assigned to its reactive spike region and to a CD4 or CD8 class using the MIRA data. Log10-transformed breadth and depth values were compared by one-way ANOVA with Sidak's multiple comparisons tests. In its TCRdb copy, this immuneACCESS table keeps in-frame sequences only and misses some clones. Where compared with another copy, unresolved V genes explain less than half of these, and the others have no known cause. V and J calls and clone size follow that table, whereas D and trimming were derived from the DNA. Present in this sample are fewer than 45,000 clones, 70% to 90% of which were seen just once. Together, the top ten hold approximately 7% of the sample.

These data originate in a study of T cell responses to AZD1222 COVID-19 vaccine (dated by TCRdb to about 2021). The study in broad terms: Because spike-specific TCR depth and breadth did not differ between the two schedules, AZD1222 recipients who got a second dose at roughly 4 weeks were pooled with those who got a second dose at roughly 12 weeks. Trial participants were enrolled by age into 18-55, 56-69 and 70-plus year subgroups, with roughly 150, 30 and 60 TCR-sequenced participants respectively. TCR sequencing was performed for about 250 trial participants, of whom about 200 were given two doses of AZD1222 and 26 were given two doses of MenACWY control vaccine. Paper-wide results and their limitations: After two AZD1222 doses, spike-specific TCR breadth and depth were significantly higher than at day 0 and than in MenACWY recipients. Reportedly, close to half of the unique spike-specific TCRs recognized epitopes lying outside the regions that are mutated in the B.1.351 and B.1.1.7 variants. The vaccine-associated CD4 TCRs covered the entire spike protein, and the dominant responses fell in regions 160-218 and 743-854. Only a handful of AZD1222 recipients were SARS-CoV-2 seropositive at baseline, limiting conclusions about previously exposed vaccinees. In the small 56-69-year group, the increase in depth fell short of significance, most likely because of low power. Because no day 14 peak-response samples were available, repertoires were characterized only after the peak T cell response. Most participants were white British and females outnumbered males, and the authors suggested that clonal diversity may have been underestimated.

V loses 0 bases, J loses 8 bases, and the germline ends lie 10 bases apart. Based on the germline V gene, the CDR1 and CDR2 sequences are SNHLY and FYNNEI. Measured from the cysteine to the phenylalanine, the CDR3 is 13 residues long. The read is trimmed to its CDR3 DNA, 39 bases read in frame from base 1. Read against the paper, the sample's time point label means: baseline before first vaccination. Samples from vaccinated people were obtained from the UK trials COV001 and COV002, which included a single-blind randomized controlled phase 2/3 trial of AZD1222 (ChAdOx1 nCoV-19) in healthy adults. For TCRbeta chain sequencing, PBMC samples from trial participants were taken at day 0 and at day 28 after the second dose.

This receptor was identified in an adult in good health. The chain is encoded by TRBV2 joined to TRBJ1-1, with the D gene too uncertain to name. The sample consisted of peripheral blood, taken on day 0 of AZD1222 vaccination. The bases are TGTGCCAGCAGTGAAGCACGGACGGAAGAAGCTTTCTTT. Translated, it gives CASSEARTEEAFF.